This entry concerns a single T cell receptor beta chain. Its antigen is not identified. This record comes from a study of cytomegalovirus exposure and HLA in healthy donors. Study-level results: CMV serostatus was the sole immune exposure information available. The authors later linked a missense DCLRE1C variant to TCR beta V- and J-gene trimming.

Germline CDR1 and CDR2: MGHRA and YSYEKL. The J segment lost 3 bases and the V segment lost 6 bases, leaving 3 bases of the junction unmatched. This CDR3 is 13 amino acids long. The PCR made use of 60 Vbeta and 13 Jbeta primers. The protocol was immunoSEQ multiplex PCR, while the TCRdb copy is restricted to in-frame clones and leaves out a portion. This sample has about 190,000 clones; about 89% occur once, and the top ten carry roughly 1.3%. This TCR came from a man aged 30-40 years in good health and CMV-seronegative. This rearrangement joins TRBV4-1 to TRBJ1-1, with 8 bases that match TRBD1. Specimen: PBMCs. The CDR3 spells CASSGQGDTEAFF. DNA of the CDR3: TGCGCCAGCAGTGGACAGGGCGACACTGAAGCTTTCTTT.